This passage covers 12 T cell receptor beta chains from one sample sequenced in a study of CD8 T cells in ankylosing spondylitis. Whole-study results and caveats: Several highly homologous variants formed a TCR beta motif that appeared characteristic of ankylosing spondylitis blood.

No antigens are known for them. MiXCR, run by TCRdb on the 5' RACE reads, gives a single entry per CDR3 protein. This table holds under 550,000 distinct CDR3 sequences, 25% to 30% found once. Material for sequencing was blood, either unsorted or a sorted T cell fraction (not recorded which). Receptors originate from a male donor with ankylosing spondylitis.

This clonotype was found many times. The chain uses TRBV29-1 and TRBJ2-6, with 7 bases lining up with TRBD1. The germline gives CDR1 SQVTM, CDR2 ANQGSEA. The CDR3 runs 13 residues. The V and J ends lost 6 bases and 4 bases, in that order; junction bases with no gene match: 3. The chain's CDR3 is CSVTGSGANVLTF. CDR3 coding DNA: TGCAGCGTGACAGGGTCCGGGGCCAACGTCCTGACTTTC.

CDR3 protein: CASFSSGTLGELFF. The CDR3 DNA sequence: TGTGCCAGCTTTTCTAGCGGGACTCTGGGGGAGCTGTTTTTT. The gene calls are TRBV3-1 and TRBJ2-2; 9 bases align to TRBD2. Germline V gives CDR1 LGHDT, CDR2 YNNKEL (reference sequence). V lost 8 bases and J lost 8; bases outside the gene matches: 9. This CDR3 has 14 amino acids.

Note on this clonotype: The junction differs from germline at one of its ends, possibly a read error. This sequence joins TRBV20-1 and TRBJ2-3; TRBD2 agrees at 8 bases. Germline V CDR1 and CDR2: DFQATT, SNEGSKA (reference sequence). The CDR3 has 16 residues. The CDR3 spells CSARDYSGASTDTQYF. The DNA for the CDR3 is TGCAGCGCTAGAGATTATAGCGGGGCTAGCACAGATACGCAGTATTTT.

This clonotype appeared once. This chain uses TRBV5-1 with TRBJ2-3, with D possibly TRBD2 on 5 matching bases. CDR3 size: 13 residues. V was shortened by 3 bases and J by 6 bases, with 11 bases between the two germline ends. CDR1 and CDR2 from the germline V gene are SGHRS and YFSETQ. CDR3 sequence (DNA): TGCGCCAGCAGCTCCCAACCGGGGGATACGCAGTATTTT. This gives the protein CASSSQPGDTQYF. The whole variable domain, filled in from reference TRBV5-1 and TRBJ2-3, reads KAGVTQTPRYLIKTRGQQVTLSCSPISGHRSVSWYQQTPGQGLQFLFEYFSETQRNKGNFPGRFSGRQFSNSRSEMNVSTLELGDSALYLCASSSQPGDTQYFGPGTRLTVL.

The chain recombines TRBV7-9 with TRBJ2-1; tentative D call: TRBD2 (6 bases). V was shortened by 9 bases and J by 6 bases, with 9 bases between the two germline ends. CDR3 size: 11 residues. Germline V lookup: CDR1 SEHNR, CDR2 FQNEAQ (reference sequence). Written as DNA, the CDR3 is TGTGCCAGTTCTAGCGCCAATGAGCAGTTCTTC. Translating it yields CASSSANEQFF.

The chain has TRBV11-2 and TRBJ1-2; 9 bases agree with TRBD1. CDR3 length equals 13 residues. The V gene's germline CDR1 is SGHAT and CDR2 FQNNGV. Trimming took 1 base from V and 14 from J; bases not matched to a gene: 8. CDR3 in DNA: TGTGCCAGCAGCTTAGGAGGGGAGGGACAGGGAACCTTC. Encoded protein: CASSLGGEGQGTF.

CDR3 nucleotides: TGTGCCAGCAGCACGGCTATTATGAACACCGGGGAGCTGTTTTTT. It is translated as CASSTAIMNTGELFF. The chain recombines TRBV7-8 with TRBJ2-2; D is undetermined. This CDR3 comprises 15 residues. V was trimmed by 5 bases and J by 1 base, leaving 11 bases between them. The germline V gene has CDR1 SGHVS and CDR2 FQNEAQ.

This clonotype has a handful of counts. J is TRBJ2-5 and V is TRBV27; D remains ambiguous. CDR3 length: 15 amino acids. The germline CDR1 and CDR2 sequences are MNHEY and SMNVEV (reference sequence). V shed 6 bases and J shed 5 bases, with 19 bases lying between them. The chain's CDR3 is CASSSDLPGWETQYF. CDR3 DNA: TGTGCCAGCAGCTCAGACCTCCCCGGGTGGGAGACCCAGTACTTC.

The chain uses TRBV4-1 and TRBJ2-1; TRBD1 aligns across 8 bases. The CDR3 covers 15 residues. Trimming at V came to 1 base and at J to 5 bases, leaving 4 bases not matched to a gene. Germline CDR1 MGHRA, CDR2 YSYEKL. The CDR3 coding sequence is TGCGCCAGCAGCCAAGTCCGGGACAGGAACAATGAGCAGTTCTTC. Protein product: CASSQVRDRNNEQFF.

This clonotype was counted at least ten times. The CDR3 is CASSLAGTNTGELFF. CDR3 DNA sequence: TGCGCCAGCAGCTTGGCGGGAACGAACACCGGGGAGCTGTTTTTT. The rearrangement uses TRBV5-1 and TRBJ2-2; the D gene is possibly TRBD2 (5 bases). This CDR3 comprises 15 residues. Germline V gene data show CDR1 as SGHRS and CDR2 as YFSETQ. V was shortened by 0 bases and J by 0 bases, with 6 bases between the two germline ends.

The CDR3 spells CSAEGGRYEQFF. Here the CDR3 DNA reads TGCAGTGCAGAGGGGGGCCGCTATGAGCAGTTCTTC. The chain uses TRBV20-1 and TRBJ2-1; D may correspond to TRBD1 or TRBD2 (6 bases each). This CDR3 has 12 amino acids. V was pared by 6 bases and J by 8 bases, with 14 bases between. The germline gives CDR1 DFQATT, CDR2 SNEGSKA (reference sequence).

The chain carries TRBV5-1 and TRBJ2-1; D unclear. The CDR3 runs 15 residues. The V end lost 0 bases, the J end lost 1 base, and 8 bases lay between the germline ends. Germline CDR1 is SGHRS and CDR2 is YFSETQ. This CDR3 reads CASSLAAESYNEQFF. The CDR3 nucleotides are TGCGCCAGCAGCTTGGCTGCCGAGTCCTACAATGAGCAGTTCTTC.